This T cell receptor beta chain stems from a study of blood T cell repertoires in COVID-19. Study as a whole: Sites in the United States, Italy and Spain provided acute and convalescent COVID-19 samples. T cells, B-cell-depleted T cells, or PBMCs provided the cDNA or gDNA that served as material.

The J segment lost 5 bases and the V segment lost 4 bases, leaving 9 bases of the junction unmatched. CDR1 and CDR2 from the germline V gene are SGHRS and YFSETQ. The CDR3 is 18 amino acids. Original data processing: Amplification with reference gene primers provided the estimates of nucleated cell counts. Repertoires were generated with immunoSEQ multiplex PCR, while TCRdb's copy carries only in-frame clones and drops some. Clonal size and the V and J genes are those of that table, whereas D and trimming came from the DNA. The table shows over 100,000 clones, with 65% to 90% occurring only once. This clonotype originated in a woman of 80 years or more with active or convalescent COVID-19. The chain couples TRBV5-1 to TRBJ2-2, with TRBD2 matching 15 bases. Material: peripheral blood. CDR3: CASSKWTSGRAVTGELFF. The DNA for the CDR3 is TGCGCCAGCAGCAAGTGGACTAGCGGGAGGGCCGTGACCGGGGAGCTGTTTTTT. Supplemented by reference TRBV5-1 and TRBJ2-2, the full variable domain reads KAGVTQTPRYLIKTRGQQVTLSCSPISGHRSVSWYQQTPGQGLQFLFEYFSETQRNKGNFPGRFSGRQFSNSRSEMNVSTLELGDSALYLCASSKWTSGRAVTGELFFGEGSRLTVL.